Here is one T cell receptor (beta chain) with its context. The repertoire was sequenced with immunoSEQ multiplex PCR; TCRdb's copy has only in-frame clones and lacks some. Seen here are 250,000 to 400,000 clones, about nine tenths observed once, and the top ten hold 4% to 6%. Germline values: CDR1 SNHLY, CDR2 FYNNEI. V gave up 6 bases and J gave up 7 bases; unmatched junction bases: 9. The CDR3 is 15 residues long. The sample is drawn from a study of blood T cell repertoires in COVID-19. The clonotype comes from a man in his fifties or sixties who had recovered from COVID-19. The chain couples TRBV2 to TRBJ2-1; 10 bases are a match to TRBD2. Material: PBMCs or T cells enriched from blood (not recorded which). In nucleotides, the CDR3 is TGTGCCAGCAGGATAACTAGCGGGATTCGGAATGAGCAGTTCTTC. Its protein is CASRITSGIRNEQFF.